The entry below gives a single TCR beta chain sequence along with its context. Its antigen is undetermined. Described time point: persistent/refractory GD, antithyroid drugs over 5 years with positive TRAb. RNA extracted from PBMCs served as the sequencing template. It was an endocrinology department in Xi'an, China, that provided the patients. Libraries of TCR beta came from iRepertoire HTBI primers plus Arm-PCR of CDR3 regions. TCRdb re-called the multiplex PCR reads through MiXCR, storing one row per CDR3 protein. The data show a few hundred thousand distinct CDR3 sequences, less than 30% seen once. This entry belongs to a study of regulatory T cells in long-lasting Graves disease. Study background: Persistence in Graves' disease denoted antithyroid drug use beyond 5 years alongside positive TSH receptor antibodies.

Study observations and caveats: A greater number of public clonotypes (fewer than 3,000) was shared by persistent patients than by new patients (roughly 930). Persistent Graves' patients had lower TCR diversity than newly diagnosed ones.

Sequenced here: peripheral blood mononuclear cells (PBMCs), sampled when the disease was refractory, from a patient treated with antithyroid drugs. This sequence was found in a woman aged 40-49 years with Graves disease.

The CDR3 sequence is CSARDSLHAGTGYGYTF. The CDR3 nucleotides read TGCAGTGCTAGAGATTCTCTTCATGCCGGGACAGGATATGGCTACACCTTC. The chain combines TRBV20-1 with TRBJ1-2; 8 bases match TRBD1. The CDR3 covers 17 residues. The germline V gene has CDR1 DFQATT and CDR2 SNEGSKA (reference sequence). The V and J ends lost 0 bases and 5 bases, in that order; junction bases with no gene match: 14.